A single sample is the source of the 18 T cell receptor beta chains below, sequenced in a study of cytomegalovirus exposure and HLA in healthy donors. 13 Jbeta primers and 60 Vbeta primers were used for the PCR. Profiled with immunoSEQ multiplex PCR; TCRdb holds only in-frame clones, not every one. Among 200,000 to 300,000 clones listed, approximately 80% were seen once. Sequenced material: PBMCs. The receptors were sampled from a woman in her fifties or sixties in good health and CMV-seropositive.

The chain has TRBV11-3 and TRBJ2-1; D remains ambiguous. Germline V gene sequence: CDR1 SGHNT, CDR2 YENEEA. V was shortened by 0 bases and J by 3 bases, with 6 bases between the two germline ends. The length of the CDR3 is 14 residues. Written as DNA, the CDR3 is TGTGCCAGCAGCTTAGATCAGATCTACAATGAGCAGTTCTTC. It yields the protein CASSLDQIYNEQFF.

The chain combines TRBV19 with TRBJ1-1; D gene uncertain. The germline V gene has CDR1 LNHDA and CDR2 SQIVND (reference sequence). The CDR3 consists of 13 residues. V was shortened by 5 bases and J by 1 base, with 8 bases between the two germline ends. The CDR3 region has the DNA TGTGCCAGTAGTCCCAGACAGAACACTGAAGCTTTCTTT. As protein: CASSPRQNTEAFF.

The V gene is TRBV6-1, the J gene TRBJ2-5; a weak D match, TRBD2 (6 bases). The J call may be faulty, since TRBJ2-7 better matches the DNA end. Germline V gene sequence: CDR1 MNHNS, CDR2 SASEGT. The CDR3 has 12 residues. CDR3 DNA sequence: TGTGCCAGCATAAAGGGGAGGTACGAGCAGTACTTC. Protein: CASIKGRYEQYF.

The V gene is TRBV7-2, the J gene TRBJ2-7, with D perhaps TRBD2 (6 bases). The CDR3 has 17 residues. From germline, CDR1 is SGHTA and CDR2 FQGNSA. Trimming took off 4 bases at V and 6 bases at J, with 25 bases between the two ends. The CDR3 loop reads CASSSHRLGLVVREQYF. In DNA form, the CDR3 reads TGTGCCAGCAGCTCCCACCGACTAGGGTTGGTAGTCCGCGAGCAGTACTTC.

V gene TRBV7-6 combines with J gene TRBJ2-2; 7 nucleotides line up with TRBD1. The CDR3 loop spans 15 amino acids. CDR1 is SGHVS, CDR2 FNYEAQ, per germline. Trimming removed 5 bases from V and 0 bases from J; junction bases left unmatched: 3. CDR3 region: CASSDGTANTGELFF. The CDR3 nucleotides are TGTGCCAGCAGCGACGGGACAGCGAACACCGGGGAGCTGTTTTTT.

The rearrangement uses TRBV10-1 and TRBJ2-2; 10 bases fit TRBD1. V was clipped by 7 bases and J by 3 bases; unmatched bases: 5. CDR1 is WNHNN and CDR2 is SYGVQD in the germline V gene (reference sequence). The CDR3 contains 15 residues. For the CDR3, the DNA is TGCGCCAGCAATCCGGGACAGGGGTACACCGGGGAGCTGTTTTTT. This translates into CASNPGQGYTGELFF.

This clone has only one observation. The CDR3 sequence is CASSPRPSGAYNEQFF. CDR3 sequence (DNA): TGTGCCAGCAGCCCCAGGCCTAGCGGGGCCTACAATGAGCAGTTCTTC. The chain combines TRBV7-3 with TRBJ2-1, with 9 bases that match TRBD2. The ends lost 5 bases at V and 2 bases at J; junction bases unmatched: 7. Germline values: CDR1 SGHTA, CDR2 FQGTGA. CDR3 size: 16 residues.

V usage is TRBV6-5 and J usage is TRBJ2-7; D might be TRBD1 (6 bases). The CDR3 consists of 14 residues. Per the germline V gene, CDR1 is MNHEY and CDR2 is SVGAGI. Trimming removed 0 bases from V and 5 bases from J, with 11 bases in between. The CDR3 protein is CASSYSGTSNEQYF. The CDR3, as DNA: TGTGCCAGCAGTTACTCTGGGACAAGTAACGAGCAGTACTTC.

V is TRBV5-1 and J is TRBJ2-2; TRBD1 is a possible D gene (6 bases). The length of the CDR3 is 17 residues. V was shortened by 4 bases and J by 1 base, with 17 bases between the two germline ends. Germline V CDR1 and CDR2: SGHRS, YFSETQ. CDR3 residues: CASSLAPRGMNTGELFF. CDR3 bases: TGCGCCAGCAGCCTGGCCCCCAGGGGTATGAACACCGGGGAGCTGTTTTTT.

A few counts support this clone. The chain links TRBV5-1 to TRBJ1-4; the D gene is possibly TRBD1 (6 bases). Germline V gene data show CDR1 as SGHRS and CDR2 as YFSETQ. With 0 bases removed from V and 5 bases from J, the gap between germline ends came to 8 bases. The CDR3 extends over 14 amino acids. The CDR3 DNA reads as TGCGCCAGCAGCTTGGGGGGGCGCAATGAAAAACTGTTTTTT. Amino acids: CASSLGGRNEKLFF.

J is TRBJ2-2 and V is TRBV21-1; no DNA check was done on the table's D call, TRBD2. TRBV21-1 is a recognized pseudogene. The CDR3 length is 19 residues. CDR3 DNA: TGTGCCAGCAGCAAGGAGATGGGACAACCCAGCGGGAGATCCGGGGAGCTGTTTTTT. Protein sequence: CASSKEMGQPSGRSGELFF.

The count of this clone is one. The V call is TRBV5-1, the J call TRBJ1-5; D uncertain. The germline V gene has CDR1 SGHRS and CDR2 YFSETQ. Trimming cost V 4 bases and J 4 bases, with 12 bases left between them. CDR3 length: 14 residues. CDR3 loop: CASSPSGINQPQHF. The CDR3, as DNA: TGCGCCAGCAGCCCGTCGGGGATTAATCAGCCCCAGCATTTT.

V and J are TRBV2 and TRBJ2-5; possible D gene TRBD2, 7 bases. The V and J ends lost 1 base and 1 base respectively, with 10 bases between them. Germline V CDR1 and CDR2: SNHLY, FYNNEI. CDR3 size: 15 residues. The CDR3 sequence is CASSEGGGTQETQYF. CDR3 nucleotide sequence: TGTGCCAGCAGTGAAGGGGGGGGCACCCAAGAGACCCAGTACTTC.

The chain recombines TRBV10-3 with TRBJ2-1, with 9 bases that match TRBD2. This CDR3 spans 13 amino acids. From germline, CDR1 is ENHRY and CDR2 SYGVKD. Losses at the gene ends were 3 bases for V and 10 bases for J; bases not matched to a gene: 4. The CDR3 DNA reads TGTGCCATCAGTGAAGGCGGGAGGGAGGAGCAGTTCTTC. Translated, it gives CAISEGGREEQFF.

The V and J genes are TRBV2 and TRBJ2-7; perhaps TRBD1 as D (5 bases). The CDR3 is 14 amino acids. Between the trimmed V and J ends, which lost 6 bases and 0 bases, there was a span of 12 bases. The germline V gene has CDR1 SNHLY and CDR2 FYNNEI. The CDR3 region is CASRTDLSSYEQYF. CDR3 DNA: TGTGCCAGCAGGACAGACCTGAGCTCCTACGAGCAGTACTTC. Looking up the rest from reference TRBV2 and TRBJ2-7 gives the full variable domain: EPEVTQTPSHQVTQMGQEVILRCVPISNHLYFYWYRQILGQKVEFLVSFYNNEISEKSEIFDDQFSVERPDGSNFTLKIRSTKLEDSAMYFCASRTDLSSYEQYFGPGTRLTVT.

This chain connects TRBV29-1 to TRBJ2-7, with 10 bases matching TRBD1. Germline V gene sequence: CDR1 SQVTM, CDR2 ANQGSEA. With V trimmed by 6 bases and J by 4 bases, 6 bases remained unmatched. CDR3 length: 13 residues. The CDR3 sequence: CSVHGQGVYEQYF. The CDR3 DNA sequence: TGCAGCGTCCACGGACAGGGGGTTTACGAGCAGTACTTC.

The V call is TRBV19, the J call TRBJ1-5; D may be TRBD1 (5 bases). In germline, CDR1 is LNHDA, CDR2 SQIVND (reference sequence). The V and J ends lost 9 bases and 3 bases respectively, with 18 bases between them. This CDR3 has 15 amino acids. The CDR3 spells CASHLGRAPNQPQHF. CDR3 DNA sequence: TGTGCCAGCCATTTGGGCAGGGCTCCCAATCAGCCCCAGCATTTT. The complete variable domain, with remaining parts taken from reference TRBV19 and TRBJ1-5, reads DGGITQSPKYLFRKEGQNVTLSCEQNLNHDAMYWYRQDPGQGLRLIYYSQIVNDFQKGDIAEGYSVSREKKESFPLTVTSAQKNPTAFYLCASHLGRAPNQPQHFGDGTRLSIL.

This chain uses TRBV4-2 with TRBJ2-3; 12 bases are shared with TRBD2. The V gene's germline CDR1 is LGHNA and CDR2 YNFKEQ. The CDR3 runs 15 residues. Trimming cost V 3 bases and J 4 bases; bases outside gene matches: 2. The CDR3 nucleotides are TGTGCCAGCAGCCAGACTAGCGGGAGTTCAGATACGCAGTATTTT. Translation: CASSQTSGSSDTQYF.